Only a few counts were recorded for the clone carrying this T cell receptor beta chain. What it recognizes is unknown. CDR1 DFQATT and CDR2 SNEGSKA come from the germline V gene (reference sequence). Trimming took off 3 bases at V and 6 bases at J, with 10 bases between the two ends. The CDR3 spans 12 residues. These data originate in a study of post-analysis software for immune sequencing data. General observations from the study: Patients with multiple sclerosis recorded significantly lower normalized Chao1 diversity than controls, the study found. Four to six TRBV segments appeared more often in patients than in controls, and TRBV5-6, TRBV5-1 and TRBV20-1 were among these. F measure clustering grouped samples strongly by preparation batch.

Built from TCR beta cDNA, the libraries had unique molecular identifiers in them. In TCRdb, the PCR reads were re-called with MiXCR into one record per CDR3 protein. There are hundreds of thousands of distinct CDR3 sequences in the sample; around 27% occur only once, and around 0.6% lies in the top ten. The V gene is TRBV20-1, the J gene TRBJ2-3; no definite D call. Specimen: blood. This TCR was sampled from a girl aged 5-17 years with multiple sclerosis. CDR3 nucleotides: TGCAGTGCTAGGGTTGACGGGGATACGCAGTATTTT. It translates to CSARVDGDTQYF.